A selection of T cell receptor beta chains follows, all from one sample in a study of blood T cell repertoires in COVID-19. Libraries were prepared by immunoSEQ multiplex PCR; TCRdb keeps only in-frame clonotypes and omits some of them. The sample includes about 74,000 clones, 90% of them seen just once. The specimen sequenced was peripheral blood. Every receptor here comes from a middle-aged man with acute or convalescent COVID-19. The CDR3 runs from the conserved cysteine through the conserved F or W. A D gene is named only where the DNA matches it firmly. Clone size is stated in some rows and not others, as once, few, many or a class when expanded.

CDR3aa: CASSYSTGEAYNEQFF; CDR3nt: TGTGCCAGCAGTTACTCTACAGGTGAGGCCTACAATGAGCAGTTCTTC; j_gene: TRBJ2-1; d_gene: NA; abundance: NA; v_gene: TRBV6-2/TRBV6-3
CDR3aa: CAISPDGGAEKLFF; CDR3nt: TGTGCCATCAGCCCCGATGGGGGGGCCGAAAAACTGTTTTTT; j_gene: TRBJ1-4; d_gene: NA; abundance: NA; v_gene: TRBV10-3
CDR3aa: CASSVEAGGSTDTQYF; CDR3nt: TGTGCCAGCAGCGTAGAGGCGGGAGGTTCCACAGATACGCAGTATTTT; j_gene: TRBJ2-3; d_gene: TRBD2; abundance: NA; v_gene: TRBV9
CDR3aa: CASSFRWLAGYNEQFF; CDR3nt: TGTGCCAGCAGTTTCCGGTGGCTAGCGGGTTACAATGAGCAGTTCTTC; j_gene: TRBJ2-1; d_gene: TRBD2; abundance: NA; v_gene: TRBV27
CDR3aa: CASSQPSPGQVFSGANVLTF; CDR3nt: TGTGCCAGCAGCCAACCCTCTCCGGGACAGGTCTTCTCTGGGGCCAACGTCCTGACTTTC; j_gene: TRBJ2-6; d_gene: TRBD1; abundance: NA; v_gene: TRBV3-1/TRBV3-2
CDR3aa: CASSLLPRSSGANVLTF; CDR3nt: TGCGCCAGCAGCTTGTTACCCAGGTCATCTGGGGCCAACGTCCTGACTTTC; j_gene: TRBJ2-6; d_gene: NA; abundance: NA; v_gene: TRBV5-1
CDR3aa: CASSTTAVSNTGELFF; CDR3nt: TGTGCCAGCAGCACGACGGCGGTTTCGAACACCGGGGAGCTGTTTTTT; j_gene: TRBJ2-2; d_gene: NA; abundance: NA; v_gene: TRBV7-9
CDR3aa: CASSVVAGAYTGELFF; CDR3nt: TGTGCCAGCAGCGTAGTAGCTGGGGCTTACACCGGGGAGCTGTTTTTT; j_gene: TRBJ2-2; d_gene: NA; abundance: NA; v_gene: TRBV9
CDR3aa: CASSSGLAVKRADTQYF; CDR3nt: TGTGCCAGCAGTTCGGGACTAGCGGTCAAGCGCGCAGATACGCAGTATTTT; j_gene: TRBJ2-3; d_gene: TRBD2; abundance: NA; v_gene: TRBV27
CDR3aa: CASSSPRQGNGYTF; CDR3nt: TGTGCCAGCAGCTCCCCGAGACAGGGTAATGGCTACACCTTC; j_gene: TRBJ1-2; d_gene: TRBD1; abundance: NA; v_gene: TRBV7-9
CDR3aa: CASSGQPNQPQHF; CDR3nt: TGTGCCAGCAGTGGACAACCTAATCAGCCCCAGCATTTT; j_gene: TRBJ1-5; d_gene: NA; abundance: NA; v_gene: TRBV2
CDR3aa: CASSIEKLAETQYF; CDR3nt: TGTGCCAGCAGTATAGAGAAATTAGCCGAGACCCAGTACTTC; j_gene: TRBJ2-5; d_gene: NA; abundance: NA; v_gene: TRBV28
CDR3aa: CASSPGRDSFQETQYF; CDR3nt: TGTGCCAGCTCACCGGGTCGGGACTCCTTCCAAGAGACCCAGTACTTC; j_gene: TRBJ2-5; d_gene: NA; abundance: NA; v_gene: TRBV18
CDR3aa: CASSSGQGASNQPQHF; CDR3nt: TGTGCCAGCAGCTCCGGACAGGGGGCTTCGAATCAGCCCCAGCATTTT; j_gene: TRBJ1-5; d_gene: TRBD1; abundance: NA; v_gene: TRBV7-9
CDR3aa: CASSLVLSGTDTQYF; CDR3nt: TGTGCCAGCAGCTTGGTTCTCTCTGGCACAGATACGCAGTATTTT; j_gene: TRBJ2-3; d_gene: NA; abundance: NA; v_gene: TRBV5-6
CDR3aa: CASSWGGDFEAFF; CDR3nt: TGTGCCAGCAGCTGGGGGGGGGATTTTGAAGCTTTCTTT; j_gene: TRBJ1-1; d_gene: NA; abundance: NA; v_gene: TRBV2
CDR3aa: CASSFQWGGQPQHF; CDR3nt: TGTGCCAGCAGTTTTCAATGGGGGGGCCAGCCCCAGCATTTT; j_gene: TRBJ1-5; d_gene: NA; abundance: NA; v_gene: TRBV28
CDR3aa: CASSLAGDRAAYSNQPQHF; CDR3nt: TGTGCCAGCAGCTTAGCGGGGGACAGGGCCGCTTATAGCAATCAGCCCCAGCATTTT; j_gene: TRBJ1-5; d_gene: TRBD1; abundance: NA; v_gene: TRBV7-2
CDR3aa: CASSPRQRVNEKLFF; CDR3nt: TGTGCCAGCAGTCCGCGACAGCGAGTTAATGAAAAACTGTTTTTT; j_gene: TRBJ1-4; d_gene: NA; abundance: NA; v_gene: TRBV2
CDR3aa: CASGANLAYGYTF; CDR3nt: TGTGCCAGCGGGGCAAACTTGGCCTATGGCTACACCTTC; j_gene: TRBJ1-2; d_gene: NA; abundance: NA; v_gene: TRBV28
CDR3aa: CASSSGQEANQPQHF; CDR3nt: TGTGCCAGCAGCTCGGGACAGGAGGCCAATCAGCCCCAGCATTTT; j_gene: TRBJ1-5; d_gene: TRBD1; abundance: NA; v_gene: TRBV7-9
CDR3aa: CASSWTGTADTQYF; CDR3nt: TGTGCCAGCAGCTGGACCGGGACTGCAGATACGCAGTATTTT; j_gene: TRBJ2-3; d_gene: NA; abundance: NA; v_gene: TRBV5-6
CDR3aa: CASKGQGGMNTEAFF; CDR3nt: TGTGCCAGCAAGGGACAGGGGGGAATGAACACTGAAGCTTTCTTT; j_gene: TRBJ1-1; d_gene: TRBD1; abundance: few; v_gene: TRBV6-6
CDR3aa: CASSLLTGSSEKLFF; CDR3nt: TGTGCCAGCAGCTTATTAACGGGGAGCAGTGAAAAACTGTTTTTT; j_gene: TRBJ1-4; d_gene: NA; abundance: NA; v_gene: TRBV7-8
CDR3aa: CASSQEGARPTGELFF; CDR3nt: TGTGCCAGCAGCCAAGAAGGGGCCAGGCCAACCGGGGAGCTGTTTTTT; j_gene: TRBJ2-2; d_gene: NA; abundance: NA; v_gene: TRBV4-2
CDR3aa: CASSTGPGGNQPQHF; CDR3nt: TGTGCCAGCAGCACTGGGCCAGGTGGGAATCAGCCCCAGCATTTT; j_gene: TRBJ1-5; d_gene: NA; abundance: NA; v_gene: TRBV9
CDR3aa: CATRVLETQYF; CDR3nt: TGTGCCACCCGAGTTCTAGAGACCCAGTACTTC; j_gene: TRBJ2-5; d_gene: NA; abundance: NA; v_gene: TRBV28
CDR3aa: CASSFRAGDGYTF; CDR3nt: TGTGCCAGCAGTTTTAGGGCAGGGGATGGCTACACCTTC; j_gene: TRBJ1-2; d_gene: NA; abundance: NA; v_gene: TRBV12-3/TRBV12-4
CDR3aa: CASSQDVASSYNSPLHF; CDR3nt: TGCGCCAGCAGCCAAGATGTCGCTAGCTCCTATAATTCACCCCTCCACTTT; j_gene: TRBJ1-6; d_gene: NA; abundance: once; v_gene: TRBV4-3
CDR3aa: CASNQQGTNQPQHF; CDR3nt: TGTGCCAGCAACCAACAGGGAACCAATCAGCCCCAGCATTTT; j_gene: TRBJ1-5; d_gene: NA; abundance: NA; v_gene: TRBV9
CDR3aa: CSASSRAGGRETQYF; CDR3nt: TGCAGTGCTAGTAGCAGGGCGGGGGGTCGAGAGACCCAGTACTTC; j_gene: TRBJ2-5; d_gene: TRBD2; abundance: NA; v_gene: TRBV20-1
CDR3aa: CASSPPLGFGGGGYTF; CDR3nt: TGCGCCAGCAGCCCGCCTCTGGGCTTTGGGGGGGGTGGCTACACCTTC; j_gene: TRBJ1-2; d_gene: NA; abundance: NA; v_gene: TRBV4-1
CDR3aa: CASSHPWSGIGNNEQFF; CDR3nt: TGTGCCAGCAGCCATCCCTGGAGCGGGATTGGGAACAATGAGCAGTTCTTC; j_gene: TRBJ2-1; d_gene: TRBD2; abundance: once; v_gene: TRBV3-1/TRBV3-2
CDR3aa: CASSLGGTLGDNEQFF; CDR3nt: TGTGCCAGCAGCCTCGGGGGGACTCTGGGAGACAATGAGCAGTTCTTC; j_gene: TRBJ2-1; d_gene: TRBD2; abundance: NA; v_gene: TRBV5-4
CDR3aa: CASSPGQGATGELFF; CDR3nt: TGTGCCAGCAGCCCAGGACAGGGGGCTACCGGGGAGCTGTTTTTT; j_gene: TRBJ2-2; d_gene: TRBD1; abundance: NA; v_gene: TRBV11-2
CDR3aa: CASSIVSGTGYNEQFF; CDR3nt: TGTGCCAGTAGTATAGTATCCGGGACAGGGTACAATGAGCAGTTCTTC; j_gene: TRBJ2-1; d_gene: TRBD1; abundance: NA; v_gene: TRBV19
CDR3aa: CASSFEAYNEQFF; CDR3nt: TGTGCCAGCAGCTTCGAGGCTTACAATGAGCAGTTCTTC; j_gene: TRBJ2-1; d_gene: NA; abundance: NA; v_gene: TRBV9
CDR3aa: CASSLSGSWYEQYF; CDR3nt: TGTGCCAGCAGTTTAAGTGGGAGCTGGTACGAGCAGTACTTC; j_gene: TRBJ2-7; d_gene: NA; abundance: NA; v_gene: TRBV28
CDR3aa: CASSYTSGRFEQFF; CDR3nt: TGTGCCAGCAGTTATACTAGCGGGAGGTTTGAGCAGTTCTTC; j_gene: TRBJ2-1; d_gene: TRBD2; abundance: NA; v_gene: TRBV28